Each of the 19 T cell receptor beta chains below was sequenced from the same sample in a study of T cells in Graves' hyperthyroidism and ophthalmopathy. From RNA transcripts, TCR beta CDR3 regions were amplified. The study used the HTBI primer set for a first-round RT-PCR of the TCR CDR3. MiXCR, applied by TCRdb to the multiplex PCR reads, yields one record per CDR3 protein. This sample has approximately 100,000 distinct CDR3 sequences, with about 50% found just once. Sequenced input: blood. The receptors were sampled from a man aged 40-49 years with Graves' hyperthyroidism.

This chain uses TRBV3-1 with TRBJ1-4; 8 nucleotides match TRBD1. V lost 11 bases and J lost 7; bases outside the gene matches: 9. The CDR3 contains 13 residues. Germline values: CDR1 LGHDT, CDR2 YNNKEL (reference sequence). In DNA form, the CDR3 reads TGTGCCTCCTGCAGGGGGCTGGGTGAAAAACTGTTTTTT. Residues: CASCRGLGEKLFF.

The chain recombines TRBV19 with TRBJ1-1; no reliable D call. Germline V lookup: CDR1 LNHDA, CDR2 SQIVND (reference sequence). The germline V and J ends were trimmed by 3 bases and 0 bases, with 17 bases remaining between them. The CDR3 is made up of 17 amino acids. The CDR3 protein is CASSICEWAVMNTEAFF. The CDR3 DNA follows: TGTGCCAGTAGTATTTGTGAGTGGGCGGTTATGAACACTGAAGCTTTCTTT.

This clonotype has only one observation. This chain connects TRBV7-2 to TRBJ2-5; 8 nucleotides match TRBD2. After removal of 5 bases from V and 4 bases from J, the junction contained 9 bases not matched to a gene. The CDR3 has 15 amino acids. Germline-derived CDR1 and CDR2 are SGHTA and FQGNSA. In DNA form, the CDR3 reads TGTGCCAGCAGCCTACCGACTAGCGAGGGAGAGACCCAGTACTTC. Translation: CASSLPTSEGETQYF.

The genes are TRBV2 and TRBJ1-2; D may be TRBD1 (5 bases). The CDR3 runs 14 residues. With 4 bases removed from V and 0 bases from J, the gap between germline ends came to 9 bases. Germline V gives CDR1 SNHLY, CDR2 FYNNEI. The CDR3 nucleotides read TGTGCCAGCAGTGTGGAAGGGGCTAACTATGGCTACACCTTC. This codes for CASSVEGANYGYTF.

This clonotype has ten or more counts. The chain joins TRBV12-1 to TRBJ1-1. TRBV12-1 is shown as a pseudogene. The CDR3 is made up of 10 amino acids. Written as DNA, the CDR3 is TGTGCCAGCACCCTAAAGGTCGCTTTCTTT. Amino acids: CASTLKVAFF.

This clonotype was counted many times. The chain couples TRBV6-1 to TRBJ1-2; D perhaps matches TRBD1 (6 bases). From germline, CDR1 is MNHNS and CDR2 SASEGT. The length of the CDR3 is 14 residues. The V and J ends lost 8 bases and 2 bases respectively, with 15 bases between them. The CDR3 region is CASRDRSLNYGYTF. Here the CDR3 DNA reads TGTGCCAGCCGAGACAGGTCGCTAAACTATGGCTACACCTTC.

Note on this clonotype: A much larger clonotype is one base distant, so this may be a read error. The CDR3 DNA sequence: TGTGCCAGCGGGAACACAGGTACGCAGTATTTT. This codes for CASGNTGTQYF. The chain uses TRBV12-3 or TRBV12-4 and TRBJ2-3, with D possibly matching TRBD1 (5 bases). The CDR3 runs to 11 residues.

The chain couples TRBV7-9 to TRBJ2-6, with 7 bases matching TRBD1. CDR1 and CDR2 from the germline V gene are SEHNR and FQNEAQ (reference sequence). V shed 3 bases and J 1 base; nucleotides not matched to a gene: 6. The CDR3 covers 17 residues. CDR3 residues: CASSLWDSGSGANVLTF. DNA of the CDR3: TGTGCCAGCAGCTTGTGGGACAGTGGGTCTGGGGCCAACGTCCTGACTTTC.

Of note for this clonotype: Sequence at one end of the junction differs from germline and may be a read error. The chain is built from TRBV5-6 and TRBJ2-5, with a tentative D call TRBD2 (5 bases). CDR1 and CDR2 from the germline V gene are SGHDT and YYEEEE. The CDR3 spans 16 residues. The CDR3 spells CASSLEAGELQEAQYF. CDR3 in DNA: TGTGCCAGCAGCTTGGAGGCCGGGGAGCTACAAGAGGCCCAGTACTTC.

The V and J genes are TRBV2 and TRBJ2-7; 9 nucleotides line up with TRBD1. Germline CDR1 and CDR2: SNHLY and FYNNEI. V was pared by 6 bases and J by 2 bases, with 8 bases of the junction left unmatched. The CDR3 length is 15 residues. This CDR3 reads CASSTPGQGPYEQYF. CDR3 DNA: TGTGCCAGCAGCACCCCGGGACAGGGACCCTACGAGCAGTACTTC.

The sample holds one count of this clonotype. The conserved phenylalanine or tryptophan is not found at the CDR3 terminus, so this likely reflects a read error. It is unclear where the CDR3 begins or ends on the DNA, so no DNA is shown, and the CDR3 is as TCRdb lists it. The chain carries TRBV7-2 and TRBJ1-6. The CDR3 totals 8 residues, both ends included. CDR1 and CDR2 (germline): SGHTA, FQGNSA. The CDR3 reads CASSPRTS.

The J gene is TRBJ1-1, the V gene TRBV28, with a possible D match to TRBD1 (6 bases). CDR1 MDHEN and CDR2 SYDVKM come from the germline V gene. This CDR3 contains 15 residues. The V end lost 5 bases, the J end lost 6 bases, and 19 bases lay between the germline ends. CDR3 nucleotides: TGTGCCAGCAGTCAATGGACAGTTTCGGGCCCTGAAGCTTTCTTT. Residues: CASSQWTVSGPEAFF.

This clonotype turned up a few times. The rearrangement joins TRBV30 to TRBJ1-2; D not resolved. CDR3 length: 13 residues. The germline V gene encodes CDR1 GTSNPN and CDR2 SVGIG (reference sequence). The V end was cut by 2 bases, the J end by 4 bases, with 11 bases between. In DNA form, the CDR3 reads TGTGCCTGGAGTCCCTTGAGAGGCTATGGCTACACCTTC. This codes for CAWSPLRGYGYTF.

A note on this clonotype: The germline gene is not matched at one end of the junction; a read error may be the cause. The CDR3 is CSARAPRLADEQYF. CDR3 nucleotide sequence: TGCAGTGCTAGAGCACCGAGACTAGCAGACGAGCAATACTTC. The chain uses TRBV20-1 and TRBJ2-7; the match to TRBD2 covers 7 bases. Germline-derived CDR1 and CDR2 are DFQATT and SNEGSKA (reference sequence). There are 14 residues in the CDR3.

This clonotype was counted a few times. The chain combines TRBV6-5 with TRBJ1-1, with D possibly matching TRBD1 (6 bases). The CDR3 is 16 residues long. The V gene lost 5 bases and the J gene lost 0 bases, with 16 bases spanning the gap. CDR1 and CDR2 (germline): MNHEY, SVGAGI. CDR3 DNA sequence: TGTGCCAGCAGTGAAGAAGGGGGGGCGCTGAACACTGAAGCTTTCTTT. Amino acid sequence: CASSEEGGALNTEAFF.

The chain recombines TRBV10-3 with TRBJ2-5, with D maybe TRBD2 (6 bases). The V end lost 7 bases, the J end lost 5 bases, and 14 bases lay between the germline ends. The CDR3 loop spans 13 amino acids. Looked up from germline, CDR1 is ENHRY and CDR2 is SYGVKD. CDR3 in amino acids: CAINPGLGETQYF. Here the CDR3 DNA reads TGTGCCATCAACCCGGGACTGGGGGAGACCCAGTACTTC.

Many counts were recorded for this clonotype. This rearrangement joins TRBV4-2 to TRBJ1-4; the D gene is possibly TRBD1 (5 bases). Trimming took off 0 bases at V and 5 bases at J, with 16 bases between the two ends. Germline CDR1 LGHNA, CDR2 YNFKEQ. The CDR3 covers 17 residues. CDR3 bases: TGTGCCAGCAGCCAAGATGTTGTTCAGGGAGTAAATGAAAAACTGTTTTTT. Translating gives CASSQDVVQGVNEKLFF.

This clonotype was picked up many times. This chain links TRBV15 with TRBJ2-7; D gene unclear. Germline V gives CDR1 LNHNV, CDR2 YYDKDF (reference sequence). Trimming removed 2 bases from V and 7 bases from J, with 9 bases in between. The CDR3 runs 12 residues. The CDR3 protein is CATSRLTGEQYF. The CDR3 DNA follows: TGTGCCACCAGCAGACTGACCGGGGAGCAGTACTTC.

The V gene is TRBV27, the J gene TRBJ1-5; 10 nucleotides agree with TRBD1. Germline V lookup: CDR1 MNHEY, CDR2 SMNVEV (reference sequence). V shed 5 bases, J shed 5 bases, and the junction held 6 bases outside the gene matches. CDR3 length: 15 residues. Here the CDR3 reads CASSRDRGGHQPQHF. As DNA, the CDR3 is TGTGCCAGCAGTAGGGACAGGGGAGGCCATCAGCCCCAGCATTTT.